This T cell receptor beta chain was obtained from a study of blood T cell repertoires in COVID-19. Study summary: Acute-phase and convalescent COVID-19 samples originated in the United States, Italy and Spain. From T cells, B-cell-depleted T cells, or PBMCs came the material, which was cDNA or gDNA.

In the authors' methods: Estimated nucleated cell counts came from reference gene primer amplification. Profiling relied on immunoSEQ multiplex PCR, and the TCRdb table lists in-frame clones only, not all of them. V and J calls plus clone size are reproduced from that table; the DNA served to infer D and trimming. The sample has some 270,000 clones; 80% to 90% are singletons. The CDR3 sequence is 13 residues long. Trimming left V 5 bases short and J 4 bases short, with 12 bases between. The receptor was isolated from a woman in her sixties or seventies with acute or convalescent COVID-19. The chain joins TRBV12-3 or TRBV12-4 to TRBJ2-7, with D hard to call. The sample consisted of peripheral blood. The CDR3 DNA reads TGTGCCAGCAGTCCCATGACTCTTTACGAGCAGTACTTC. This translates into CASSPMTLYEQYF.